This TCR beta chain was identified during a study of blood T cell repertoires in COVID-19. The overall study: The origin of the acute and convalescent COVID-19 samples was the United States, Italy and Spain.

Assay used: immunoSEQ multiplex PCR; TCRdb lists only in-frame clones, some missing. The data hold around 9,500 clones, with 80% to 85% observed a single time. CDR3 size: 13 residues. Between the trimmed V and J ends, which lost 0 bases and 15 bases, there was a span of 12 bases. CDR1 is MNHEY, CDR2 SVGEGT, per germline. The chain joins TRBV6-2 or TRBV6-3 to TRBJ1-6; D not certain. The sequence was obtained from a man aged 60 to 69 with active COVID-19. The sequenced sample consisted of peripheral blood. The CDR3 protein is CASSYSTPPNLHF. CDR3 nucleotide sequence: TGTGCCAGCAGTTACTCGACACCGCCCAACCTCCACTTT.